These T cell receptor beta chains were read from a single sample in a study of T cells in Graves' hyperthyroidism and ophthalmopathy. TCRdb re-derived calls from the multiplex PCR reads in MiXCR, one entry per CDR3 protein. The sample holds approximately 590,000 distinct CDR3 sequences, under 60% seen once. Sample: peripheral blood or thyroid tissue (not recorded which). The receptors shown here come from a woman aged 18-29 years with Graves' hyperthyroidism. Each CDR3 is given with its conserved first and last residue. A D gene is named only where the DNA matches it firmly. Clone size is shown for a subset of rows, as once, few, many or a class of expanded clone.

- TRBJ1-4 - TRBV29-1 TGCAGCGTTGAGCTCCCATGGTCGGCCGGAGGTGAAAAACTGTTTTTT CSVELPWSAGGEKLFF
- TRBJ2-3 - TRBV24-1 TGTGCCACCAGTGATTTAAGCCCGGAGACAGATACGCAGTATTTT CATSDLSPETDTQYF
- TRBJ1-1 - TRBV10-2 TGCGCCAGCAGTGAGTTTCAGAACCGAATTATGAACACTGAAGCTTTCTTT CASSEFQNRIMNTEAFF
TRBD1 TRBJ1-5 - TRBV5-1 TGCGCCAGCAGCTCCGGGACAGGTGGAGATCCCCAGCATTTT CASSSGTGGDPQHF
TRBD1 TRBJ2-7 many TRBV29-1 TGCAGCGTTGAAGGACAGGGGTTCTACGAGCAGTACTTC CSVEGQGFYEQYF
TRBD1 TRBJ1-1 - TRBV2 TGTGCCAGCTCACCAACGACAGGGGTAAAATGGGACACTGAAGCTTTCTTT CASSPTTGVKWDTEAFF
TRBD1 TRBJ2-5 - TRBV29-1 TGCAGCGTTGAAAGGCAGGGGGCAGAGACCCAGTACTTC CSVERQGAETQYF
- TRBJ1-1 - TRBV12-5 TGTGCTAGTGGTTTTAAGACAACACCTTACGACACTGAAGCTTTCTTT CASGFKTTPYDTEAFF
- TRBJ1-5 few TRBV5-1 TGCGCCAGCAGCTCTGACCCTTCGAATCAGCCCCAGCATTTT CASSSDPSNQPQHF
- TRBJ1-1 - TRBV25-1 TGTGCCAGCAATACCCAAGAGGATGCTGAAGCTTTCTTT CASNTQEDAEAFF
- TRBJ1-5 many TRBV10-2 TGCGCCAGCAGTGACAGGGCCAATCAGCCCCAGCATTTT CASSDRANQPQHF
- TRBJ2-5 many TRBV2 TGTGCCAGCAGTGATTCGACAGACCAAGAGACCCAGTACTTC CASSDSTDQETQYF
- TRBJ1-4 few TRBV5-1 TGCGCCAGCAGTTCACAACCTAGTGAAAAACTGTTTTTT CASSSQPSEKLFF
TRBD2 TRBJ2-5 - TRBV7-2 TGTGCCAGCAGCTCCCCTAGCGGGAGGGCAAAAGAGATCCAGTACTTC CASSSPSGRAKEIQYF
- TRBJ2-7 few TRBV2 TGTGCCAGCAGTGAATTGATTGCGGGAAGCTCCTACGAGCAGTACTTC CASSELIAGSSYEQYF
TRBD2 TRBJ2-7 few TRBV19 TGTGCCAGTAGTTTGGGACTAGCGGGAGGAGGCGAGCAGTACTTC CASSLGLAGGGEQYF
- TRBJ1-1 few TRBV7-9 TGTGCCAGCAGCTCCAACACTCAGAAAAAGATGAACACTGAAGCTTTCTTT CASSSNTQKKMNTEAFF
TRBD1 TRBJ1-1 - TRBV7-2 TGTGCCAGCAGCCAAGTTGACAGGGTAGACACTGAAGCTTTCTTT CASSQVDRVDTEAFF
TRBD2 TRBJ2-2 - TRBV6-1 TGTGCCAGCAGTGACCGGGCCGGACTAGCGGGAGCCGGGGAGCTGTTTTTT CASSDRAGLAGAGELFF
TRBD1 TRBJ2-5 many TRBV7-8 TGTGCCAGCAGCCCCGGGACAGGGAGTTGGGAGACCCAGTACTTC CASSPGTGSWETQYF
TRBD1 TRBJ1-2 - TRBV29-1 TGCAGCGTTGAGCGACAGGGCGATGGCTACACCTTC CSVERQGDGYTF
TRBD1 TRBJ2-7 - TRBV24-1 TGTGCCACCAGTGATCGGGGACAGTCAGAAGAGCAGTACTTC CATSDRGQSEEQYF
TRBD2 TRBJ2-7 - TRBV29-1 TGCAGAGGCGGGACTAGCGGCCACTACGAGCAGTACTTC CRGGTSGHYEQYF
- TRBJ2-5 - TRBV6-5 TGTGCCAGCAGTTCCTGGGACCTTAATCGTGAGACCCAGTACTTC CASSSWDLNRETQYF
- TRBJ2-6 - TRBV25-1 TGTGCCAGCAGCTTCACAGGGAGGGCGCACTCTGGGGCCAACGTCCTGACTTTC CASSFTGRAHSGANVLTF
- TRBJ1-5 many TRBV25-1 TGTGCCAGCAGTGACGCTCCAGGGGAGCCCCAGCATTTT CASSDAPGEPQHF
- TRBJ1-1 - TRBV11-3 TGTGCCAGCAGCGCGACACTTCGATCGCCTGAAGCTTTCTTT CASSATLRSPEAFF
TRBD2 TRBJ2-7 - TRBV7-2 TGTGCCAGCAGCTTACTTGCGGGAGGGGAGAACGAGCAGTACTTC CASSLLAGGENEQYF
TRBD1 TRBJ1-2 - TRBV10-3 TGTGCCATCAGTGGAGGGACAGGGGATAACTATGGCTACACCTTC CAISGGTGDNYGYTF
TRBD2 TRBJ2-7 - TRBV19 TGTGCCAGTAGTATCAGCGGGAAAGTCTACGAGCAGTGCTTC CASSISGKVYEQCF
- TRBJ1-4 - TRBV9 TGTGCCAGCAGCGTAGATCAGGACGCTAATGAAAAACTGCTCTTT CASSVDQDANEKLLF
- TRBJ2-7 - TRBV5-1 TGCGCCAGCAGCTTGGAACCGGGACAAGGGGACAACGAGCAGTACTTC CASSLEPGQGDNEQYF
TRBD1 TRBJ1-2 - TRBV7-2 TGTGCCAGCAGCAAACCGGACAGGGTCCCCTATGGCTACACCTTC CASSKPDRVPYGYTF
- TRBJ2-7 - TRBV15 TGTGCCACCAGCAGAAACAGGGTGGCGGGCGAGCAGTACTTC CATSRNRVAGEQYF
TRBD1 TRBJ2-5 - TRBV19 TGTGCCACCTCGGTGGGACAGCTACAAAGGGCCCAGTACTTC CATSVGQLQRAQYF
TRBD1 TRBJ1-1 many TRBV19 TGTGCCATTGGACAGGGGGCGCCTGGCACTGAAGCTTTCTTT CAIGQGAPGTEAFF
- TRBJ1-5 - TRBV10-3 TGTGCCATCAGGTCCTACAGGGATGGCAATCAGCCCCAGCATTTT CAIRSYRDGNQPQHF
- TRBJ1-2 few TRBV25-1 TGTGCCAGTAGGATACTGGGGCCTAACTATGGCTACACCTTC CASRILGPNYGYTF
TRBD2 TRBJ2-7 few TRBV7-8 TGTGCCAGCAGCTCCTTTAAAACCGGGACTAGCGGGAAGCTGCAGTACTTC CASSSFKTGTSGKLQYF
TRBD2 TRBJ2-1 - TRBV2 TGTGCCAGCACGGGAGGAAGAGCAGAGACCCAGTTCTTC CASTGGRAETQFF
- TRBJ1-4 few TRBV20-1 TGCAGTGCTAGATGGGGAGTTAATGAAAAACTGTTTTTT CSARWGVNEKLFF
- TRBJ2-3 few TRBV15 TGTGCCACCAGCAGAACAGCTTTGGGCTCAGATACGCAGTATTTT CATSRTALGSDTQYF
- TRBJ1-1 many TRBV2 TGTGCCAGCAATCCAGGGCAGAACACTGAAGCTTTCTTT CASNPGQNTEAFF
TRBD2 TRBJ2-7 once TRBV7-2 TGTGCCAGCAGTCACGATAGCGGGAGTTACGAGCAGTACTTC CASSHDSGSYEQYF
TRBD2 TRBJ2-2 many TRBV15 TGTGCCACCAGCCGGACTAGCGGGAGGGCAGGCACCGGGGAGCTGTTTTTT CATSRTSGRAGTGELFF
- TRBJ1-5 few TRBV6-5 TGTGCCACCAGGATCCCGCACCCCGGGAAGAAAGGTATCCGCCAGCATTTT CATRIPHPGKKGIRQHF
- TRBJ2-6 - TRBV29-1 TGCAGCGTTGAGGGAACTGGGGCCAACGTCCTGACTTTC CSVEGTGANVLTF
- TRBJ1-2 few TRBV7-2 TGTGCCAGCAGCTTATTCGCTTGGGGATCCGAGTATGGCTACACCTTC CASSLFAWGSEYGYTF
- TRBJ1-1 many TRBV15 TGTGCCACCAGCCCTCGGATTACGGGTGTGACTTTCTTT CATSPRITGVTFF
- TRBJ1-1 - TRBV7-4 TGTGCCAGCAGCATCGACCCACAGGGTTCGAACACTGAAGCTTTCTTT CASSIDPQGSNTEAFF
- TRBJ2-6 - TRBV10-3 TGTGCCATCAGTCAAAGTCAGAGGGGGGCAGCTGGGGCCAACGTCCTGACTTTC CAISQSQRGAAGANVLTF
TRBD1 TRBJ1-5 - TRBV7-9 TGTGCCAGCAGCCCAAGTCCCGGGACAGGGGACCTTAGCAATCATCCCCAGCATTTT CASSPSPGTGDLSNHPQHF
- TRBJ2-2 - TRBV29-1 TGCAGCGGGAAACAAGGGCAGCTGTTTTTT CSGKQGQLFF
TRBD1 TRBJ1-2 - TRBV24-1 TGTGCCAGCCGTACATCGACAGGGGCGGATGGCTACACCTTC CASRTSTGADGYTF
- TRBJ2-7 few TRBV10-3 TGTGCCAGCAGCACTGAGATAGAGCAGTACTTC CASSTEIEQYF
- TRBJ2-5 - TRBV15 TGTGCCACCAGCAGAGATACGGATTTTCAAGAGACCCAGTACTTC CATSRDTDFQETQYF